This T cell receptor (beta chain) comes out of a study of spatial heterogeneity in lung cancer. For the study at large: The average count in raw reads for each unique TCR and UMI combination exceeded 8.5 appearances.

Notes on the study in general: Blood carried ubiquitous expanded tumor TCRs more at resection than follow-up.

The CDR3 sequence is 14 residues long. Germline V gene lookup returns CDR1 LNHDA and CDR2 SQIVND (reference sequence). V gave up 5 bases and J gave up 11 bases, with 21 bases separating them. This clonotype was found a few times. As yet, its antigen is unknown. TCRdb redid the calling of the 5' RACE reads with MiXCR, one entry per CDR3 protein. The sample has 82,000 or so distinct CDR3 sequences; over 9.5% are singletons. The time point was: sample taken at primary tumor resection. From tumor, nontumor lung or frozen PBMC, whole RNA was taken unsorted for sequencing. Material: PBMCs, obtained at surgery. The chain uses TRBV19 and TRBJ1-1; D perhaps matches TRBD1 (5 bases). This sequence originates from a male donor with early-stage non-small cell lung cancer. CDR3 in amino acids: CASSPARGAKTAFF. CDR3 nucleotide sequence: TGTGCCAGTAGTCCTGCCAGAGGGGCCAAAACGGCTTTCTTT.